The 14 T cell receptor beta chains listed next were all sequenced from one sample in a study of OX40 agonist ivuxolimab in advanced cancers. Clones were sequenced by immunoSEQ multiplex PCR, and TCRdb holds only the in-frame ones, with some missing. Here the sample spans around 19,000 clones, about 86% being singletons. This sample comprised CD4+ or CD8+ T cells sorted from blood, obtained in a trial of the OX40 agonist ivuxolimab. The receptor source for this set is an adult with an advanced solid tumor such as melanoma, head and neck, liver or kidney cancer.

V and J are TRBV29-1 and TRBJ1-4; D perhaps matches TRBD1 (5 bases). The V gene lost 1 base and the J gene lost 3 bases, with 12 bases spanning the gap. CDR3 length: 15 amino acids. Germline V gene data show CDR1 as SQVTM and CDR2 as ANQGSEA. CDR3 DNA: TGCAGCGTTGAAGTAACAGGTGGATCTAATGAAAAACTGTTTTTT. This sequence encodes CSVEVTGGSNEKLFF.

Only one count was recorded for this clone. The rearrangement joins TRBV2 to TRBJ2-7; 7 positions agree with TRBD1. Germline V gene lookup returns CDR1 SNHLY and CDR2 FYNNEI. The CDR3 loop spans 13 amino acids. V shed 2 bases, J shed 7 bases, and the junction held 5 bases outside the gene matches. The CDR3 loop reads CASSESPGGEQYF. The CDR3 DNA is TGTGCCAGCAGTGAATCCCCAGGGGGAGAGCAGTACTTC.

This chain joins TRBV5-1 and TRBJ2-3, with no clear D. Germline assignment: CDR1 SGHRS and CDR2 YFSETQ. With 4 bases removed from V and 3 bases from J, the gap between germline ends came to 21 bases. CDR3 length: 17 amino acids. This chain's CDR3 is CASSTGPGSLWTDTQYF. The CDR3 DNA reads TGCGCCAGCAGCACCGGACCCGGGTCTCTTTGGACAGATACGCAGTATTTT.

The chain links TRBV5-4 to TRBJ2-2; D is perhaps TRBD2 (5 bases). The germline V gene encodes CDR1 SGHNT and CDR2 YYREEE (reference sequence). The CDR3 consists of 15 residues. Between the trimmed V and J ends, which lost 0 bases and 6 bases, there was a span of 12 bases. This CDR3 reads CASSLAGSYSGELFF. The CDR3 DNA reads TGTGCCAGCAGCTTGGCGGGATCCTACTCCGGGGAGCTGTTTTTT.

V gene TRBV27 combines with J gene TRBJ2-1; D gene ambiguous. Per germline, CDR1 MNHEY and CDR2 SMNVEV (reference sequence). Trimming stripped 5 bases from V and 6 bases from J, with 5 bases between. The CDR3 contains 11 residues. The CDR3 DNA sequence: TGTGCCAGCAGTACCTTCAATGAGCAGTTCTTC. Amino acids: CASSTFNEQFF.

The rearrangement uses TRBV9 and TRBJ1-6; unclear D gene. Germline V CDR1 and CDR2: SGDLS, YYNGEE. This CDR3 has 14 residues. Trimming cost V 1 base and J 8 bases, with 10 bases left between them. As DNA, the CDR3 is TGTGCCAGCAGCGTACGGTTATCGGATTCACCCCTCCACTTT. It specifies CASSVRLSDSPLHF.

The V call is TRBV19, the J call TRBJ2-1; D may be TRBD1 (6 bases). The CDR3 extends over 15 amino acids. Germline V gene lookup returns CDR1 LNHDA and CDR2 SQIVND (reference sequence). V shed 3 bases and J shed 6 bases, with 15 bases lying between them. For the CDR3, the DNA is TGTGCCAGTAGTATTGGACAGACAATGAGCAATGAGCAGTTCTTC. Translating it yields CASSIGQTMSNEQFF.

The chain combines TRBV11-1 with TRBJ1-6; TRBD1 matches 10 bases. Germline CDR1 is SGHAT and CDR2 is FQDESV (reference sequence). The J segment lost 10 bases and the V segment lost 4 bases, leaving 10 bases of the junction unmatched. This CDR3 has 16 amino acids. The CDR3 region has the DNA TGTGCCAGCAGCTCCAGACGACAGGGGGCTGGGTCACCCCTCCACTTT. Its translation is CASSSRRQGAGSPLHF.

This chain joins TRBV6-5 and TRBJ1-1, with D unclear. The CDR3 consists of 13 residues. The germline CDR1 and CDR2 sequences are MNHEY and SVGAGI. V lost 6 bases and J lost 4, with 12 bases in between. Here the CDR3 reads CASRAEASTEAFF. The CDR3 DNA follows: TGTGCCAGCAGGGCGGAGGCGAGCACTGAAGCTTTCTTT.

This clone showed up just a few times. The rearrangement links TRBV7-9 to TRBJ1-4, with D possibly TRBD1 on 5 matching bases. The CDR3 sequence is 12 residues long. Trimming stripped 2 bases from V and 8 bases from J, with 6 bases between. The germline CDR1 and CDR2 sequences are SEHNR and FQNEAQ (reference sequence). CDR3 in amino acids: CASSLRGEKLFF. DNA for the CDR3: TGTGCCAGCAGCTTACGGGGGGAAAAACTGTTTTTT.

V usage is TRBV10-3 and J usage is TRBJ2-7; TRBD1 is a possible D gene (6 bases). CDR1 ENHRY and CDR2 SYGVKD come from the germline V gene. Trimming stripped 2 bases from V and 7 bases from J, with 12 bases between. This CDR3 has 13 residues. The CDR3 spells CAISEDRLVEQYF. The CDR3, as DNA: TGTGCCATCAGTGAGGACAGGCTGGTGGAGCAGTACTTC.

CDR3 nucleotide sequence: TGCGCCAGCGCCCAGGTGGGAGGGCCTCATACGCAGTATTTT. Translating it yields CASAQVGGPHTQYF. The chain links TRBV5-1 to TRBJ2-3; TRBD2 matches 7 bases. The CDR3 totals 14 residues. The germline V gene has CDR1 SGHRS and CDR2 YFSETQ. Losses at the gene ends were 7 bases for V and 7 bases for J; bases not matched to a gene: 12. The variable domain in full, completed from reference TRBV5-1 and TRBJ2-3, reads KAGVTQTPRYLIKTRGQQVTLSCSPISGHRSVSWYQQTPGQGLQFLFEYFSETQRNKGNFPGRFSGRQFSNSRSEMNVSTLELGDSALYLCASAQVGGPHTQYFGPGTRLTVL.

The genes are TRBV30 and TRBJ1-5; TRBD1 aligns across 7 bases. Germline CDR1 reads GTSNPN; CDR2 reads SVGIG (reference sequence). CDR3 length: 12 residues. The V gene end was trimmed by 0 bases and the J gene end by 7 bases; junction bases not matched to a gene: 0. CDR3 sequence reads: CAWSVGGQPQHF. The CDR3 bases are TGTGCCTGGAGTGTAGGGGGCCAGCCCCAGCATTTT.

V usage is TRBV9 and J usage is TRBJ2-2; D is uncertain. V lost 1 base and J lost 5, with 12 bases in between. This CDR3 is built from 15 residues. The germline V gene encodes CDR1 SGDLS and CDR2 YYNGEE. CDR3 in DNA: TGTGCCAGCAGCGTAAACCAGGTTGGAACCGGGGAGCTGTTTTTT. It specifies CASSVNQVGTGELFF.